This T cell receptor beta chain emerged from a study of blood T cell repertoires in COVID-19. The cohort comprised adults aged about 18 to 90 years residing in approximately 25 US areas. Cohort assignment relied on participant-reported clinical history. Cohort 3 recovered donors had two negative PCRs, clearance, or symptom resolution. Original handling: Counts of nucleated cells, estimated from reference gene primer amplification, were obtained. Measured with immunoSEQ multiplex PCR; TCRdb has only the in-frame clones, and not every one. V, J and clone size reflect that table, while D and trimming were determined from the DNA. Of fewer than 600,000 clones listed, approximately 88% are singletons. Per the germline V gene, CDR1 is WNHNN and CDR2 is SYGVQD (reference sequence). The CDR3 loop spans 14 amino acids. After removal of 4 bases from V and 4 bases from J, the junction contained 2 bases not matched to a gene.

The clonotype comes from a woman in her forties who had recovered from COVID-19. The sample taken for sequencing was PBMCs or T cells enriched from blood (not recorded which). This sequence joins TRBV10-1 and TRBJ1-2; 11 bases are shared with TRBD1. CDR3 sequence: CASSGGQGAYGYTF. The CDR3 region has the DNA TGCGCCAGCAGTGGTGGACAGGGGGCCTATGGCTACACCTTC.